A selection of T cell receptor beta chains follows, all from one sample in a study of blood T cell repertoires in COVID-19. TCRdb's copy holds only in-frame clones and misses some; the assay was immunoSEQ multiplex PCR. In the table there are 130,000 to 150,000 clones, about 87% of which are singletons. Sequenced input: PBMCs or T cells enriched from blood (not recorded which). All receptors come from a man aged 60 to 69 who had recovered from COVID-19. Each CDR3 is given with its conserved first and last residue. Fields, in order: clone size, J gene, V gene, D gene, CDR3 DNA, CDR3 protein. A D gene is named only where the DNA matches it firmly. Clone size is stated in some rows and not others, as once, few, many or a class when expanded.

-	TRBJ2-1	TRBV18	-	TGTGCCAGCTCACCAAGCAAGAGTGTAGAATCCTACAATGAGCAGTTCTTC	CASSPSKSVESYNEQFF
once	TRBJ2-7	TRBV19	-	TGTGCCAGTAGTATATCCGGGGTGTATTCCTACGAGCAGTACTTC	CASSISGVYSYEQYF
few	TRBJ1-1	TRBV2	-	TGTGCCAGCAAGGACACTTGGAACACTGAAGCTTTCTTT	CASKDTWNTEAFF
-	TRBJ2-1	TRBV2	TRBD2	TGTGCCAGCAGTGAAACGGGAGGCAGACACAATGAGCAGTTCTTC	CASSETGGRHNEQFF
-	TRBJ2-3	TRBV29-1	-	TGCAGCGTTAGTAGGACTTTGGGAGATACGCAGTATTTT	CSVSRTLGDTQYF
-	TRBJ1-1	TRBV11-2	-	TGTGCCAGCAGTTCCCGTCGGGGGGGAGACACTGAAGCTTTCTTT	CASSSRRGGDTEAFF
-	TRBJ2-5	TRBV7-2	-	TGTGCCAGCAGCCTACGAGGAGGGGAGACCCAGTACTTC	CASSLRGGETQYF
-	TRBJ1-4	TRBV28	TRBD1	TGTGCCAGCAGAAGGGGGCTGGCTAATGAAAAACTGTTTTTT	CASRRGLANEKLFF
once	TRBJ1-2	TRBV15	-	TGTGCCACCAGCAGAGATCTCCTCTACTATGGCTACACCTTC	CATSRDLLYYGYTF
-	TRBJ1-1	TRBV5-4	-	TGTGCCAGCAGCTTAGGGGGATTCCGGGTAGGAGCTTTCTTT	CASSLGGFRVGAFF
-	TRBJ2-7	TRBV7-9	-	TGTGCCAGCAGCCTATTCTCGGGATCGGGCGAGCAGTACTTC	CASSLFSGSGEQYF
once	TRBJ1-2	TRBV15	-	TGTGCCACCAGCAGAGGGTGGGAGGCCGAGCGCTACACCTTC	CATSRGWEAERYTF
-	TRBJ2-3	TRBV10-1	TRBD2	TGCGCCAGCAGTGAGCCGGGACTAGCGGGGGGGTGGACAGATACGCAGTATTTT	CASSEPGLAGGWTDTQYF